These 25 T cell receptor beta chains originate from one sample sequenced in a study of blood T cell repertoires in COVID-19. Using immunoSEQ multiplex PCR, the repertoire was profiled, and TCRdb retains in-frame clones only, with some absent. The sample shows around 110,000 clones, 86% of them seen only once. Source material: peripheral blood. These receptors originate from a man aged 35-49 years with acute or convalescent COVID-19.

The V gene is TRBV18, the J gene TRBJ1-1; TRBD1 is a possible D gene (6 bases). V was trimmed by 2 bases and J by 3 bases, leaving 7 bases between them. CDR1 and CDR2 (germline): KGHSH, LQKENI. This CDR3 contains 13 residues. The CDR3 reads CASSPKGDTEAFF. The CDR3 DNA follows: TGTGCCAGCTCACCAAAGGGGGACACTGAAGCTTTCTTT.

The rearrangement joins TRBV20-1 to TRBJ1-6; D possibly corresponds to TRBD1 (6 bases). V was trimmed by 3 bases and J by 4 bases, leaving 13 bases between them. CDR3 length: 15 residues. Germline V gene data show CDR1 as DFQATT and CDR2 as SNEGSKA (reference sequence). In DNA, the CDR3 is TGCAGTGCTAGTTCAGGGGAGATTTATAATTCACCCCTCCACTTT. Encoded protein: CSASSGEIYNSPLHF.

The chain has TRBV24-1 and TRBJ2-5; D uncertain. Germline CDR1 is KGHDR and CDR2 is SFDVKD. The V and J ends lost 0 bases and 1 base respectively, with 5 bases between them. CDR3 length equals 14 residues. CDR3 sequence (DNA): TGTGCCACCAGTGATTTGTACAGCCAAGAGACCCAGTACTTC. Translating it yields CATSDLYSQETQYF.

J is TRBJ2-1 and V is TRBV29-1; D unresolved. The V gene's germline CDR1 is SQVTM and CDR2 ANQGSEA. The CDR3 has 14 residues. Deletions cut 6 bases from V and 4 bases from J, with 16 bases between. The CDR3 DNA follows: TGCAGCGTGGCTAGTACCAATACATACAATGAGCAGTTCTTC. This codes for CSVASTNTYNEQFF.

The V gene is TRBV4-1, the J gene TRBJ1-6; D gene uncertain. The CDR3 totals 13 residues. Trimming pared 0 bases from V and 14 bases from J, leaving 11 bases between. The germline V gene has CDR1 MGHRA and CDR2 YSYEKL. CDR3 nucleotide sequence: TGCGCCAGCAGCCAAGATCGGTCTCAAGCCCTCCACTTT. Protein: CASSQDRSQALHF.

This clone was seen once. The chain uses TRBV27 and TRBJ2-1, with a possible D match to TRBD2 (5 bases). Germline V gene sequence: CDR1 MNHEY, CDR2 SMNVEV (reference sequence). V was shortened by 4 bases and J by 0 bases, with 10 bases between the two germline ends. The CDR3 loop spans 15 amino acids. CDR3 coding DNA: TGTGCCAGCAGTTACCGAGGGAGCTCCTACAATGAGCAGTTCTTC. Protein sequence: CASSYRGSSYNEQFF.

This chain links TRBV30 with TRBJ2-5; TRBD2 matches at 8 bases. V was clipped by 4 bases and J by 2 bases; unmatched bases: 6. This CDR3 region has 14 residues. CDR1 is GTSNPN, CDR2 SVGIG, per germline (reference sequence). The DNA of the CDR3 is TGTGCCTGGAAGAAAGCGGGGGAGCAAGAGACCCAGTACTTC. Translated, it gives CAWKKAGEQETQYF. The full variable domain, completed using reference TRBV30 and TRBJ2-5, is SQTIHQWPATLVQPVGSPLSLECTVEGTSNPNLYWYRQAAGRGLQLLFYSVGIGQISSEVPQNLSASRPQDRQFILSSKKLLLSDSGFYLCAWKKAGEQETQYFGPGTRLLVL.

The J gene is TRBJ1-6, the V gene TRBV7-2; 8 bases are a match to TRBD1. V lost 5 bases to trimming and J lost 5 bases; unmatched junction nucleotides: 5. The CDR3 is made up of 15 amino acids. CDR1 and CDR2 from the germline V gene are SGHTA and FQGNSA. In DNA, the CDR3 is TGTGCCAGCAGCGGGCAGGGGGCCAATAATTCACCCCTCCACTTT. This sequence encodes CASSGQGANNSPLHF.

The count of this clone is one. The rearrangement links TRBV9 to TRBJ2-7; D is unclear. Germline V gene sequence: CDR1 SGDLS, CDR2 YYNGEE. The CDR3 extends over 14 amino acids. Trimming removed 0 bases from V and 3 bases from J, with 10 bases in between. The CDR3 loop is CASSVEELDYEQYF. The CDR3 DNA reads as TGTGCCAGCAGCGTAGAAGAATTAGACTACGAGCAGTACTTC. Drawing the rest from reference TRBV9 and TRBJ2-7, the complete variable domain is DSGVTQTPKHLITATGQRVTLRCSPRSGDLSVYWYQQSLDQGLQFLIQYYNGEERAKGNILERFSAQQFPDLHSELNLSSLELGDSALYFCASSVEELDYEQYFGPGTRLTVT.

The J gene is TRBJ1-1, the V gene TRBV19; possible D gene TRBD1, 5 bases. There are 13 residues in the CDR3. The germline gives CDR1 LNHDA, CDR2 SQIVND (reference sequence). V was trimmed by 5 bases and J by 1 base, leaving 8 bases between them. For the CDR3, the DNA is TGTGCCAGTAGTGACACAGGGAACACTGAAGCTTTCTTT. Translation gives CASSDTGNTEAFF.

CDR3 nucleotide sequence: TGCAGTGCTAGTAACAGGGGCCGCTACGAGCAGTACTTC. It codes for CSASNRGRYEQYF. This chain connects TRBV20-1 to TRBJ2-7; TRBD1 matches at 7 bases. This CDR3 spans 13 amino acids. The germline gives CDR1 DFQATT, CDR2 SNEGSKA (reference sequence). V lost 3 bases, J lost 3 bases, and 5 bases stayed unmatched.

The chain has TRBV12-5 and TRBJ1-2, with a weak D call TRBD1 (5 bases). The CDR3 contains 16 residues. V lost 5 bases, J lost 4 bases, and 20 bases lay in between. Germline loops: CDR1 LGHNT, CDR2 FRNRAP. The DNA for the CDR3 is TGTGCTAGTGGTCCCTATCGCTCCGGGGGTAGCTATGGCTACACCTTC. It encodes CASGPYRSGGSYGYTF.

The chain uses TRBV29-1 and TRBJ1-1; 9 positions match TRBD1. Losses at the gene ends were 7 bases for V and 3 bases for J; bases not matched to a gene: 6. From germline, CDR1 is SQVTM and CDR2 ANQGSEA. This CDR3 contains 13 residues. CDR3 residues: CSGKDRGDTEAFF. CDR3 nucleotide sequence: TGCAGCGGGAAGGACAGGGGAGACACTGAAGCTTTCTTT.

This chain uses TRBV25-1 with TRBJ1-6, with TRBD1 as a possible D gene (6 bases). Between the trimmed V and J ends, which lost 0 bases and 8 bases, there was a span of 14 bases. Germline CDR1 is MGHDK and CDR2 is SYGVNS. This CDR3 comprises 16 residues. The CDR3 DNA follows: TGTGCCAGCAGTGAATATAAGGGGGTTAGTTATTCACCCCTCCACTTT. Its protein is CASSEYKGVSYSPLHF. Full variable domain (outside the CDR3, taken from reference TRBV25-1 and TRBJ1-6): EADIYQTPRYLVIGTGKKITLECSQTMGHDKMYWYQQDPGMELHLIHYSYGVNSTEKGDLSSESTVSRIRTEHFPLTLESARPSHTSQYLCASSEYKGVSYSPLHFGNGTRLTVT.

The V and J genes are TRBV9 and TRBJ2-7; TRBD2 might be the D (5 bases). CDR1 is SGDLS, CDR2 YYNGEE, per germline. This CDR3 region has 14 residues. Trimming removed 0 bases at V and 5 bases at J, with 12 bases between. CDR3: CASSVAPGDHEQYF. CDR3 in DNA: TGTGCCAGCAGCGTAGCGCCCGGGGATCACGAGCAGTACTTC.

This clone was seen once. J is TRBJ2-3 and V is TRBV27, with 15 bases that match TRBD2. The germline gives CDR1 MNHEY, CDR2 SMNVEV (reference sequence). There are 16 residues in the CDR3. After removal of 5 bases from V and 3 bases from J, the junction contained 3 bases not matched to a gene. The CDR3: CASSGTSGRLTDTQYF. CDR3 DNA sequence: TGTGCCAGCAGTGGGACTAGCGGGAGGTTGACAGATACGCAGTATTTT.

The J gene is TRBJ1-6, the V gene TRBV27, with 9 positions matching TRBD1. Looked up from germline, CDR1 is MNHEY and CDR2 is SMNVEV (reference sequence). This CDR3 has 13 residues. V lost 10 bases to trimming and J lost 7 bases; unmatched junction nucleotides: 5. The CDR3: CATLGQGNSPLHF. The CDR3, as DNA: TGTGCCACTCTAGGACAGGGGAATTCACCCCTCCACTTT.

V usage is TRBV7-9 and J usage is TRBJ2-3; D might be TRBD2 (6 bases). Germline CDR1 and CDR2: SEHNR and FQNEAQ (reference sequence). The length of the CDR3 is 15 residues. Trimming pared 3 bases from V and 9 bases from J, leaving 19 bases between. The CDR3 bases are TGTGCCAGCAGCTTGGAGGGGTGGATGGGAGTGACGCAGTATTTT. Translated: CASSLEGWMGVTQYF.

The chain joins TRBV30 to TRBJ1-1; D remains ambiguous. This CDR3 comprises 13 residues. CDR1 is GTSNPN, CDR2 SVGIG, per germline (reference sequence). V shed 2 bases and J shed 1 base, with 8 bases lying between them. The CDR3 loop is CAWSREGNTEAFF. CDR3 in DNA: TGTGCCTGGAGTAGGGAGGGGAACACTGAAGCTTTCTTT.

This chain links TRBV14 with TRBJ1-4, with unresolved D. V was trimmed by 4 bases and J by 8 bases, leaving 8 bases between them. The CDR3 sequence is 12 residues long. Germline CDR1 reads SGHDN; CDR2 reads FVKESK. In nucleotides, the CDR3 is TGTGCCAGCAGCCGAAGAGGCGAAAAACTGTTTTTT. Its protein is CASSRRGEKLFF.

The chain is built from TRBV6-6 and TRBJ1-3; D uncertain. From germline, CDR1 is MNHNY and CDR2 SVGAGI (reference sequence). Trimming shortened V by 7 bases and J by 0 bases, and 10 bases separated the two germline ends. CDR3 length: 14 amino acids. CDR3 in DNA: TGTGCCAGCACCACGGGTAGCTCTGGAAACACCATATATTTT. Its translation: CASTTGSSGNTIYF.

CDR3 in amino acids: CASSITGSEAFF. In DNA form, the CDR3 reads TGTGCCAGTAGTATCACGGGGTCTGAAGCTTTCTTT. The chain combines TRBV19 with TRBJ1-1; D is ambiguous. Trimming removed 3 bases at V and 6 bases at J, with 8 bases between. Per germline, CDR1 LNHDA and CDR2 SQIVND (reference sequence). The CDR3 covers 12 residues.

CDR3: CASSLGGGVGEQYF. CDR3 DNA sequence: TGTGCCAGCAGCTTGGGAGGAGGGGTGGGCGAGCAGTACTTC. This chain joins TRBV5-4 and TRBJ2-7; D is perhaps TRBD2 (6 bases). The V end lost 0 bases, the J end lost 6 bases, and 13 bases lay between the germline ends. Germline CDR1 SGHNT, CDR2 YYREEE (reference sequence). The CDR3 covers 14 residues.

This chain connects TRBV2 to TRBJ2-7; the match to TRBD2 covers 10 bases. V was pared by 4 bases and J by 3 bases, with 6 bases of the junction left unmatched. The CDR3 covers 15 residues. The germline V gene encodes CDR1 SNHLY and CDR2 FYNNEI. CDR3 amino acids: CASSAKREGYYEQYF. DNA for the CDR3: TGTGCCAGCAGTGCTAAGCGGGAGGGCTACTACGAGCAGTACTTC.

V usage is TRBV30 and J usage is TRBJ1-4; 7 bases fit TRBD1. The CDR3 covers 19 residues. With 8 bases clipped from V and 0 bases from J, the junction kept 21 bases outside the gene matches. In germline, CDR1 is GTSNPN, CDR2 SVGIG (reference sequence). CDR3 protein: CAGERNRGILVATNEKLFF. DNA for the CDR3: TGTGCCGGAGAACGTAACAGGGGAATATTAGTTGCAACTAATGAAAAACTGTTTTTT.